This paragraph reports one TCR beta chain. Its antigen is unknown. ViraFEST assay sequencing came after antigen-specific CD4+ T cells were expanded with viral peptide pools. Isolation of CD4+ T cells took place after about nine days of culture. All participants had two doses of either the BNT162b2 or mRNA-1273 vaccine. Recipients of the vaccine had no prior SARS-CoV-2 infection and negative nucleocapsid antibodies. After fewer than 2.5 million PBMC were placed in each well, they were cultured with approximately 9.4 IU/ml IL-2 and approximately 9.4 ug/ml peptides. Each culture had half its medium swapped for IL-2 medium on days 3 and 7. Germline-derived CDR1 and CDR2 are WSHSY and SAAADI. V was pared by 0 bases and J by 3 bases, with 3 bases between. The CDR3 length is 12 residues. The source of the sample is a study of vaccination effects on CD4 cells after COVID-19. Profiled with immunoSEQ multiplex PCR; TCRdb holds only in-frame clones, not every one. The data show roughly 27,000 clones, with about four fifths seen just once and roughly 1.4% held by the top ten.

The receptor's source is a human donor who received a COVID-19 vaccine. Some clones in this sample may be carry-over from other donors' samples. This chain uses TRBV10-2 with TRBJ2-7, with D hard to call. Sequenced material: CD4+ T cells from PBMCs cultured with HCoV-NL63 spike peptides, taken after COVID-19 vaccination. CDR3 amino acids: CASSESDYEQYV. The CDR3 DNA follows: TGCGCCAGCAGTGAGTCGGACTACGAGCAGTACGTC.